This TCR beta chain is from a study of shared clonotypes between healthy human individuals. The CD4+ fraction was divided into a CD45RA+ naive subset and a CD45RA-negative memory subset. CDR1 MDHEN and CDR2 SYDVKM come from the germline V gene. V was clipped by 3 bases and J by 3 bases; unmatched bases: 23. The CDR3 length is 20 residues. Genomic DNA from each subset was divided evenly over several immunoSEQ plates. Sequencing was performed with immunoSEQ multiplex PCR; in TCRdb, only in-frame clones are kept and a portion is missing. The sample has 2,500,000 or so clones, 85% to 95% seen once. The receptor comes from a man younger than 30 in good health. Some clones in this sample may be carry-over from other donors' samples. The chain uses TRBV28 and TRBJ2-7, with 7 bases fitting TRBD1. The source material was naive CD4+ T cells from PBMCs. Subset here: CD45RA+ positively selected. CDR3 coding DNA: TGTGCCAGCAGTTTTCGGGACCAACGTGGGACAGAGGCCCTATACTACGAGCAGTACTTC. As protein: CASSFRDQRGTEALYYEQYF.